The T cell receptor beta chain under discussion was sequenced for a study of blood T cell repertoires in COVID-19. Background on the study: Researchers got acute and convalescent COVID-19 samples from the United States, Italy and Spain. T cells, B-cell-depleted T cells, or PBMCs supplied cDNA or gDNA.

In the source study's methods: Amplification with reference gene primers provided the estimates of nucleated cell counts. Profiling relied on immunoSEQ multiplex PCR, and the TCRdb table lists in-frame clones only, not all of them. That table gives V, J and clone size, and the DNA gave D and trimming. The sample includes more than 95,000 clones, roughly 80% seen only once; the top ten take about 2.5%. The TCR comes from a man between 45 and 60 years old with acute or convalescent COVID-19. Source material: peripheral blood.

The CDR3 sequence is CASSVAGLAGASEQYF. In DNA form, the CDR3 reads TGTGCCAGCAGCGTAGCTGGACTAGCGGGAGCTAGTGAGCAGTACTTC. The V call is TRBV9, the J call TRBJ2-7; TRBD2 matches at 13 bases. This CDR3 contains 16 residues. Germline CDR1 reads SGDLS; CDR2 reads YYNGEE. J lost 7 bases, V lost 0 bases, and 7 bases had no gene match.